This record concerns one TCR beta chain sequence. Its antigen is currently unknown. This specimen belongs to a study of cytomegalovirus exposure and HLA in healthy donors. The study, taken as a whole, reports: Associated with cytomegalovirus, according to the listing, were 164 TCR beta chains. Reported results showed that the classifier diagnosed cytomegalovirus status with high specificity and sensitivity.

Libraries were prepared by immunoSEQ multiplex PCR; TCRdb keeps only in-frame clonotypes and omits some of them. The sample has 150,000 to 200,000 clones; less than 90% are singletons. V lost 7 bases and J 6 bases, leaving 10 bases between the germline ends. From germline, CDR1 is LNHNV and CDR2 YYDKDF (reference sequence). The CDR3 is 12 amino acids. What was sequenced was PBMCs. The rearrangement links TRBV15 to TRBJ2-1; perhaps TRBD2 as D (6 bases). The receptor was derived from a woman in her late teens or twenties in good health and CMV-seronegative. The CDR3 nucleotides read TGTGCCACCACCCTGGGGGGCAATGAGCAGTTCTTC. It codes for CATTLGGNEQFF.